This TCR beta chain emerged from a study of radiotherapy plus CTLA-4 blockade in lung cancer. Broader study findings: Following radiotherapy plus ipilimumab, tumor-derived TCR clones expanded in the blood.

Concerning this clone itself: The target antigen is unknown.

The CDR3 is made up of 15 amino acids. V dropped 2 bases and J dropped 5; count of bases not matched to a gene: 2. Germline V CDR1 and CDR2: MGHDK, SYGVNS. Clones were read by immunoSEQ multiplex PCR, and TCRdb kept only the in-frame ones, dropping some. The sample yields approximately 98,000 clones, approximately 78% seen once. The source of this sequence is a human donor with non-small cell lung cancer who had a partial response to radiotherapy plus ipilimumab. V and J are TRBV25-1 and TRBJ1-4, with 10 bases lining up with TRBD1. Source: peripheral blood, taken from a patient treated with radiotherapy plus ipilimumab. CDR3 residues: CASSEMGQGNEKLFF. The CDR3 nucleotides read TGTGCCAGCAGTGAAATGGGACAGGGGAATGAAAAACTGTTTTTT.